The 11 T cell receptor beta chains presented below share a single source sample, sequenced in a study of blood T cell repertoires in COVID-19. The table came from immunoSEQ multiplex PCR; TCRdb's copy has only in-frame clones and leaves some out. The table records roughly 240,000 clones, around four fifths of them present only once. Sequenced: peripheral blood. Receptor source: a man aged 55 to 70 who had recovered from COVID-19.

The J gene is TRBJ2-4, the V gene TRBV24-1; possible D gene TRBD2, 5 bases. Germline CDR1 is KGHDR and CDR2 is SFDVKD. This CDR3 spans 12 amino acids. V was cut by 3 bases and J by 9 bases, with 8 bases left in between. The CDR3 DNA follows: TGTGCCACCAGTGATGAAGGAGGCATTCAGTACTTC. This encodes CATSDEGGIQYF.

The CDR3 region is CAISEPGTEETQYF. CDR3 sequence (DNA): TGTGCCATCAGTGAGCCCGGGACTGAAGAGACCCAGTACTTC. The J gene is TRBJ2-5, the V gene TRBV10-3; D may be TRBD2 (6 bases). Germline V lookup: CDR1 ENHRY, CDR2 SYGVKD. The CDR3 is 14 amino acids. V gave up 2 bases and J gave up 3 bases, with 10 bases separating them.

V gene TRBV6-1 combines with J gene TRBJ2-5; 13 nucleotides match TRBD2. Germline values: CDR1 MNHNS, CDR2 SASEGT. V gave up 4 bases and J gave up 2 bases; unmatched junction bases: 13. This CDR3 spans 19 amino acids. The CDR3 here is CASSARGGLAGSVQETQYF. CDR3 nucleotides: TGTGCCAGCAGTGCGCGGGGGGGACTAGCGGGGAGCGTGCAAGAGACCCAGTACTTC.

There are a few counts of this clone. The V and J genes are TRBV12-5 and TRBJ1-1, with D unclear. In germline, CDR1 is LGHNT, CDR2 FRNRAP. The CDR3 length is 17 residues. The V and J ends lost 2 bases and 1 base respectively, with 17 bases between them. The CDR3, as DNA: TGTGCTAGTGGTTTGTCTTCACGGGGAGTAGGGAACACTGAAGCTTTCTTT. It codes for CASGLSSRGVGNTEAFF.

The J gene is TRBJ2-6, the V gene TRBV19; tentative D call: TRBD2 (5 bases). Trimming cost V 8 bases and J 0 bases, with 8 bases left between them. The CDR3 has 14 amino acids. Germline V gives CDR1 LNHDA, CDR2 SQIVND (reference sequence). This CDR3 reads CASRAGSGANVLTF. The DNA of the CDR3 is TGTGCCAGTCGTGCGGGCTCTGGGGCCAACGTCCTGACTTTC.

The chain has TRBV4-1 and TRBJ2-6; unclear D gene. V lost 2 bases to trimming and J lost 2 bases, with 10 bases between them. The CDR3 loop spans 16 amino acids. The germline CDR1 and CDR2 sequences are MGHRA and YSYEKL. CDR3 nucleotides: TGCGCCAGCAGCCAACCCCCATCTACTGGGGCCAACGTCCTGACTTTC. Amino acid sequence: CASSQPPSTGANVLTF.

This chain uses TRBV6-5 with TRBJ2-1; the match to TRBD2 covers 9 bases. V trimming: 4 bases; J trimming: 6 bases; junction bases outside the gene matches: 10. Germline-derived CDR1 and CDR2 are MNHEY and SVGAGI. This CDR3 has 16 amino acids. This chain's CDR3 is CASSLPGLAGSNEQFF. The CDR3 DNA follows: TGTGCCAGCAGTTTGCCGGGACTAGCAGGCAGCAATGAGCAGTTCTTC.

The chain joins TRBV4-1 to TRBJ2-7; D may be TRBD2 (6 bases). The CDR3 covers 17 residues. Trimming pared 0 bases from V and 0 bases from J, leaving 15 bases between. The germline gives CDR1 MGHRA, CDR2 YSYEKL. CDR3 sequence (DNA): TGCGCCAGCAGCCAAGAGGTTGGGGGGTCAAGCTCCTACGAGCAGTACTTC. This sequence encodes CASSQEVGGSSSYEQYF.

The chain combines TRBV27 with TRBJ2-1; 12 bases match TRBD2. The CDR3 runs to 16 residues. Germline V gives CDR1 MNHEY, CDR2 SMNVEV (reference sequence). V was pared by 4 bases and J by 6 bases, with 7 bases of the junction left unmatched. The CDR3 bases are TGTGCCAGCAGTTCGCTAGCGGGAGGGGGTGGCAATGAGCAGTTCTTC. Encoded protein: CASSSLAGGGGNEQFF.

The CDR3 nucleotides are TGTGCCACCAGTCCGGGGGAACGCCAGCCCCAGCATTTT. Encoded protein: CATSPGERQPQHF. The J gene is TRBJ1-5, the V gene TRBV24-1; possible D gene TRBD1, 5 bases. Germline V gene data show CDR1 as KGHDR and CDR2 as SFDVKD. The CDR3 is made up of 13 amino acids. With 6 bases removed from V and 7 bases from J, the gap between germline ends came to 12 bases.

The chain has TRBV4-1 and TRBJ1-5, with D perhaps matching TRBD1 (6 bases). V lost 4 bases, J lost 0 bases, and 16 bases lay in between. CDR1 and CDR2 from the germline V gene are MGHRA and YSYEKL. The CDR3 length is 17 residues. CDR3 loop: CASSPRTSRGSNQPQHF. The CDR3 DNA reads TGCGCCAGCAGCCCACGGACCTCCAGGGGTAGCAATCAGCCCCAGCATTTT.